What follows describes a single T cell receptor (beta chain). The sample belongs to a study of T cell clonotyping in hematopoietic cell transplantation. This table comes from immunoSEQ multiplex PCR, and its TCRdb copy is limited to in-frame clones, with some not included. This table has roughly 42,000 clones, about 95% appearing once. Trimming left V 0 bases short and J 7 bases short, with 12 bases between. CDR1 is ENHRY, CDR2 SYGVKD, per germline. This CDR3 has 14 amino acids. The sequenced sample was peripheral blood mononuclear cells. V usage is TRBV10-3 and J usage is TRBJ1-1; D may be TRBD1 (5 bases). The clonotype comes from a woman in her forties or fifties in good health. Some clones in this sample may be carry-over from other donors' samples. CDR3 nucleotide sequence: TGTGCCATCAGTGAGTCAAGACAGACAAATGAAGCTTTCTTT. It translates to CAISESRQTNEAFF.